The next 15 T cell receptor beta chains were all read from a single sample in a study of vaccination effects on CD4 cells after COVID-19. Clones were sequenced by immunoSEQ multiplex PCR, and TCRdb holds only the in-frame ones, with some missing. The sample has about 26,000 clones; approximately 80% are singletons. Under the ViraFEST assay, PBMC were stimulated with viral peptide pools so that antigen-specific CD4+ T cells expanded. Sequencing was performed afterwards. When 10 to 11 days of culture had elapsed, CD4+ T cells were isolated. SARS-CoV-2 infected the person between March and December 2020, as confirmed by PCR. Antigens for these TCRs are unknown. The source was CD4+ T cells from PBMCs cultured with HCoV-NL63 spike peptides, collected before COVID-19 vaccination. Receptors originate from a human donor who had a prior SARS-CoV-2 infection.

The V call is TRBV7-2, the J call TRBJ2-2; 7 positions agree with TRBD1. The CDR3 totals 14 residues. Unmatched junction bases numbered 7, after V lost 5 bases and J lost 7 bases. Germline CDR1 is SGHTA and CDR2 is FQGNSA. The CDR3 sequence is CASSSDRAFGELFF. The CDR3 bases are TGTGCCAGCAGCAGTGACAGGGCCTTCGGGGAGCTGTTTTTT.

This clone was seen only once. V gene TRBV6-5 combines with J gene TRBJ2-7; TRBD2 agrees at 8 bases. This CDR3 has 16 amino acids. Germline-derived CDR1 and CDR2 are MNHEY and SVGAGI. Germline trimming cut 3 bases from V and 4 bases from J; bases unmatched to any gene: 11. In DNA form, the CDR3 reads TGTGCCAGCAGTTATAAGTTGACGGGAGGGGCTTACGAGCAGTACTTC. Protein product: CASSYKLTGGAYEQYF.

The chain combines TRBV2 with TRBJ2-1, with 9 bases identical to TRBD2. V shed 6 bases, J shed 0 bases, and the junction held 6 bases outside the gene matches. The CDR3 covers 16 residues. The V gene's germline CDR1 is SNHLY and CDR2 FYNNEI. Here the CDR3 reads CASRRGLASSYNEQFF. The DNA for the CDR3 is TGTGCCAGCAGAAGAGGACTAGCGAGCTCCTACAATGAGCAGTTCTTC.

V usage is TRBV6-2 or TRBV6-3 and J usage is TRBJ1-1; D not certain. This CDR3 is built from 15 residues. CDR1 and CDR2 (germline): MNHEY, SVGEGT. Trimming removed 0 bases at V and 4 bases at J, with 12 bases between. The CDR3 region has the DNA TGTGCCAGCAGTTACTCATGGCAACCACCCACTGAAGCTTTCTTT. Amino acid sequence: CASSYSWQPPTEAFF.

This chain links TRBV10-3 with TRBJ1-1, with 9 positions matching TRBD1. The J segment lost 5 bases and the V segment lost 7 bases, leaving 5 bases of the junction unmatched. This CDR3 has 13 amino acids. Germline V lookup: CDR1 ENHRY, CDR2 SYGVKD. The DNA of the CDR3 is TGTGCCATCATGGGACAGGGCAGGACTGAAGCTTTCTTT. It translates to CAIMGQGRTEAFF.

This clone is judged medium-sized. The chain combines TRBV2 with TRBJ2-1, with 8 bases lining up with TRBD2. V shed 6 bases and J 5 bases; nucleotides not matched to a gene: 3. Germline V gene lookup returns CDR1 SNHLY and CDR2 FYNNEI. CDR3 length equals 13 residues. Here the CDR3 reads CASRTSVNNEQFF. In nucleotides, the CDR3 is TGTGCCAGCAGGACTAGCGTCAACAATGAGCAGTTCTTC.

CDR3 nucleotides: TGTGCCAGCAGTTGGGCCGACAGGGGGTGCAATCAGCCCCAGCATTTT. Amino acid sequence: CASSWADRGCNQPQHF. This chain connects TRBV6-5 to TRBJ1-5; 9 bases map to TRBD1. The CDR3 sequence is 16 residues long. The trim removed 4 bases at V and 2 bases at J, leaving 6 bases unmatched. Germline V gene sequence: CDR1 MNHEY, CDR2 SVGAGI.

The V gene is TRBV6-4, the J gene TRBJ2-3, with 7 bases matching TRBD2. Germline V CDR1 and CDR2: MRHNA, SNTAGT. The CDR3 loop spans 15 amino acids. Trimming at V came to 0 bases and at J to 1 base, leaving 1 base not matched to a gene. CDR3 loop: CASSDSRGGTDTQYF. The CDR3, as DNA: TGTGCCAGCAGTGACTCTCGGGGGGGCACAGATACGCAGTATTTT.

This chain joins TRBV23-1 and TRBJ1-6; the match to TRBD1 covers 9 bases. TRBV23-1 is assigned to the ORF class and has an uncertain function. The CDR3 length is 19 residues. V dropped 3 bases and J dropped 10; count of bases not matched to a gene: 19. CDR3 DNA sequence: TGCGCCAGCAGTCAGATCGGACTAAACAGGGGGCCTTTTTGGTCACCCCTCCACTTT. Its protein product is CASSQIGLNRGPFWSPLHF.

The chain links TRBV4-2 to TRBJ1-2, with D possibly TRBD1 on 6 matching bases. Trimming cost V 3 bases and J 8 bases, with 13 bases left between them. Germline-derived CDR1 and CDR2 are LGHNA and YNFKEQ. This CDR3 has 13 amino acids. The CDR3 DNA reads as TGTGCCAGCAGCCACCGATCCGACAGGGGCTACACCTTC. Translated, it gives CASSHRSDRGYTF.

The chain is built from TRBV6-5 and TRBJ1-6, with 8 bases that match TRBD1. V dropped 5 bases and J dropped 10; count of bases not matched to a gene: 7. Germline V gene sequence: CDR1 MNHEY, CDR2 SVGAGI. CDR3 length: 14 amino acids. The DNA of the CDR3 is TGTGCCAGCAGTCCACAGGGGGGAGGATCACCCCTCCACTTT. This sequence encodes CASSPQGGGSPLHF.

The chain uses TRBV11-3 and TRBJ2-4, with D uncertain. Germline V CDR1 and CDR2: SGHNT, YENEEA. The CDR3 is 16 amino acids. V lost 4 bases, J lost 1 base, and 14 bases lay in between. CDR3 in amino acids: CASSSFGSVAKNIQYF. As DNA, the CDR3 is TGTGCCAGCAGCTCTTTCGGCTCTGTGGCCAAAAACATTCAGTACTTC.

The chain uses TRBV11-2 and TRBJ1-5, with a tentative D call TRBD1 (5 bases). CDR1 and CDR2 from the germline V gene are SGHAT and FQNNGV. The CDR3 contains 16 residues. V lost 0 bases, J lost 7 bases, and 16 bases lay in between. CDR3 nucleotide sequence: TGTGCCAGCAGCTTAGATTACCAGGGAGGTCGACAGCCCCAGCATTTT. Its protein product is CASSLDYQGGRQPQHF.

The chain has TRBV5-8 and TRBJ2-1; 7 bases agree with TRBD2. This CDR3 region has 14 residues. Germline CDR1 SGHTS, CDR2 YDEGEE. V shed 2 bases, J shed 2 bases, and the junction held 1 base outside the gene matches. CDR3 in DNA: TGTGCCAGCAGCTTAGGGACTACCTACAATGAGCAGTTCTTC. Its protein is CASSLGTTYNEQFF.

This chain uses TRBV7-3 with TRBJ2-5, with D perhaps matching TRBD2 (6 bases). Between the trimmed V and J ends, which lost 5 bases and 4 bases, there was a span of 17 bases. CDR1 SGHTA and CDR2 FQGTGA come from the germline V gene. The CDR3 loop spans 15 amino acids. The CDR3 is CASSRGGLVGETQYF. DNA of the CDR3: TGTGCCAGCAGCCGGGGAGGCTTGGTAGGAGAGACCCAGTACTTC.